The clone carrying this T cell receptor beta chain was detected ten times or more. Its target is not known. About 500 ng RNA was reverse transcribed with alpha and beta constant-region primers. Using multiplexing indices, alpha and beta chain libraries were generated apart by chain-specific third strand synthesis. In TCRdb, the 5' RACE reads were re-called with MiXCR into one record per CDR3 protein. This repertoire shows approximately 11,000 distinct CDR3 sequences, around 5.4% found once; its top ten account for under 30%. The data were obtained in a study of HIV-infected patients and healthy controls. Whole-study results and caveats: MAIT alpha-chain CDR3s were frequent in healthy controls, depleted in HIV+.

Unmatched junction bases numbered 15, after V lost 3 bases and J lost 2 bases. The CDR3 loop spans 19 amino acids. Antiretroviral therapy had run roughly three months, about 14 weeks, before follow-up blood collection. The repertoire came from unfractionated whole blood and reflected all unsorted peripheral T cells. The clonotype was recovered from an adult with HIV infection. The donor label of this sample is uncertain. The rearrangement joins TRBV12-3 or TRBV12-4 to TRBJ1-5; 8 bases line up with TRBD1. Sequencing used blood, obtained during antiretroviral therapy. In nucleotides, the CDR3 is TGTGCCAGCAGTTTCCCCAGGGGGCTCTGGCTTGTCTGCAATCAGCCCCAGCATTTT. This sequence encodes CASSFPRGLWLVCNQPQHF.